The rows below give T cell receptor beta chains drawn from one sample of a study of early T cells in non-severe SARS-CoV-2 infection. Using its own MiXCR run on the 5' RACE reads, TCRdb lists one record per CDR3 protein. The table shows about 39,000 distinct CDR3 sequences, with 4.5% to 7% occurring only once. This material consisted of whole blood, taken at baseline. The receptors originated from an adult who was a healthcare worker with PCR-confirmed SARS-CoV-2 infection or an uninfected control (not recorded which). Both conserved end residues are part of each CDR3. The order of the fields is V gene, J gene, D gene, clone size, CDR3 DNA, CDR3 protein. A D gene is named only where the DNA matches it firmly. Rows may omit the clone size; those that give it use once, few, many or a size class.

V: TRBV20-1; J: TRBJ2-7; D: NA; size: many; DNA: TGCAGTGCTAGTGGTAACGAGCAGTACTTC; CDR3: CSASGNEQYF
V: TRBV24-1; J: TRBJ2-3; D: TRBD2; size: many; DNA: TGTGCCACCCAGGGCGCGGGGGAAGGCACAGATACGCAGTATTTT; CDR3: CATQGAGEGTDTQYF
V: TRBV27; J: TRBJ1-4; D: NA; size: many; DNA: TGTGCCAGCAGTTTGGCCCACCTTAATGAAAAACTGTTTTTT; CDR3: CASSLAHLNEKLFF
V: TRBV2; J: TRBJ2-1; D: NA; size: many; DNA: TGTGCCAGCAGCGACAACTCCTACAATGAGCAGTTCTTC; CDR3: CASSDNSYNEQFF
V: TRBV4-1; J: TRBJ1-2; D: NA; size: many; DNA: TGCGCCAGCAGCCAGCTAGGGGGCTACACCTTC; CDR3: CASSQLGGYTF
V: TRBV29-1; J: TRBJ2-7; D: TRBD2; size: many; DNA: TGCAGCGTCGACGGCCTAGCGGGAGTTACCTCCTACGAGCAGTACTTC; CDR3: CSVDGLAGVTSYEQYF
V: TRBV7-9; J: TRBJ2-1; D: NA; size: NA; DNA: TGTGCCAGCAGCTTCAATGAGCAGTTCTTC; CDR3: CASSFNEQFF
V: TRBV5-1; J: TRBJ2-3; D: NA; size: many; DNA: TGCGCCAGCAGCTTGGACACAGATACGCAGTATTTT; CDR3: CASSLDTDTQYF
V: TRBV20-1; J: TRBJ2-3; D: NA; size: NA; DNA: TGCAGTGCCGGTCGTCCCACAGATACGCAGTATTTT; CDR3: CSAGRPTDTQYF
V: TRBV20-1; J: TRBJ2-7; D: TRBD2; size: medium-sized; DNA: TGCAGTGCTAGAGTTCGGGTAAAGGGACTAGCGAGATTAAGCGACGAGCAGTACTTC; CDR3: CSARVRVKGLARLSDEQYF
V: TRBV29-1; J: TRBJ2-7; D: NA; size: many; DNA: TGCAGCGTTCTGAAAGGGGCAAGCTCCTACGAGCAGTACTTC; CDR3: CSVLKGASSYEQYF
V: TRBV10-3; J: TRBJ2-7; D: TRBD2; size: many; DNA: TGTGCCCTATCTAGCGGGACGAGCGAGCAGTACTTC; CDR3: CALSSGTSEQYF
V: TRBV3-1; J: TRBJ2-5; D: NA; size: many; DNA: TGTGCCAGCAGCCCCCACTACCAAGAGACCCAGTACTTC; CDR3: CASSPHYQETQYF
V: TRBV6-2/TRBV6-3; J: TRBJ1-1; D: TRBD1; size: few; DNA: TGTGCCAGCAGTAAGAGGGACAGCGTGAACACTGAAGCTTTCTTT; CDR3: CASSKRDSVNTEAFF
V: TRBV2; J: TRBJ2-2; D: NA; size: few; DNA: TGTGCCAGCAGGATTGGGACTGGCGACACCGGGGAGCTGTTTTTT; CDR3: CASRIGTGDTGELFF
V: TRBV20-1; J: TRBJ2-3; D: TRBD1; size: many; DNA: TGCAGTGCCCTACAGGGGGATACGCAGTATTTT; CDR3: CSALQGDTQYF
V: TRBV9; J: TRBJ2-5; D: TRBD2; size: many; DNA: TGTGCCAGCAGCAATCTAGCGGGGATACAAGAGACCCAGTACTTC; CDR3: CASSNLAGIQETQYF
V: TRBV7-9; J: TRBJ2-1; D: NA; size: many; DNA: TGTGCCAGCAGCTTAGATTGGGGTTCCTACAATGAGCAGTTCTTC; CDR3: CASSLDWGSYNEQFF
V: TRBV9; J: TRBJ1-2; D: NA; size: many; DNA: TGTGCCAGCAGCCCTCCCACCCTGGGGGCTGGCTACACCTTC; CDR3: CASSPPTLGAGYTF
V: TRBV4-1; J: TRBJ1-6; D: NA; size: many; DNA: TGCGCCAGCACCCAGAGCTCCTATAATTCACCCCTCCACTTT; CDR3: CASTQSSYNSPLHF
V: TRBV3-1; J: TRBJ2-7; D: TRBD2; size: many; DNA: TGTGCCAGCAGCCGGGGGACTATTCCCTACGAGCAGTACTTC; CDR3: CASSRGTIPYEQYF
V: TRBV30; J: TRBJ2-2; D: TRBD1; size: few; DNA: TGTGCCTGGACAGGGGGTAGCGGGGAGCTGTTTTTT; CDR3: CAWTGGSGELFF
V: TRBV20-1; J: TRBJ2-3; D: NA; size: many; DNA: TGCAGTGCTAGCGGACTCAGGACTCCCAGGGCAGATACGCAGTATTTT; CDR3: CSASGLRTPRADTQYF
V: TRBV11-2; J: TRBJ1-1; D: NA; size: few; DNA: TGTGCCAGCAGCTTAGAGTTCGGAAATAGGGGCACTGAAGCTTTCTTT; CDR3: CASSLEFGNRGTEAFF
V: TRBV5-1; J: TRBJ2-5; D: NA; size: many; DNA: TGCGCCAGCAGGGTTGTGGCCGAAGAGACCCAGTACTTC; CDR3: CASRVVAEETQYF
V: TRBV27; J: TRBJ1-2; D: NA; size: NA; DNA: TGTGCCAGCAGTCCCCCCGGCAGGGGTTTGGATGGCTACACCTTC; CDR3: CASSPPGRGLDGYTF
V: TRBV7-6; J: TRBJ2-1; D: NA; size: few; DNA: TGTGCCAGCAGCCCATGGGCCTACAATGAGCAGTTCTTC; CDR3: CASSPWAYNEQFF
V: TRBV6-2/TRBV6-3; J: TRBJ2-7; D: TRBD2; size: many; DNA: TGTGCCAGCAGTACACCTAGCGGGGGCCACGAGCAGTACTTC; CDR3: CASSTPSGGHEQYF
V: TRBV7-9; J: TRBJ2-5; D: TRBD2; size: many; DNA: TGTGCCAGCAGCTTAAGCGGGAGTGGGTTCTCTGAGACCCAGTACTTC; CDR3: CASSLSGSGFSETQYF
V: TRBV25-1; J: TRBJ2-1; D: NA; size: many; DNA: TGTGCCAGCAGTGATCGGCAGACCTACAATGAGCAGTTCTTC; CDR3: CASSDRQTYNEQFF
V: TRBV7-3; J: TRBJ1-2; D: NA; size: few; DNA: TGTGCCAGCAGCCCTGATGGGGGGGCAGATGGCTACACCTTC; CDR3: CASSPDGGADGYTF
V: TRBV18; J: TRBJ2-7; D: NA; size: NA; DNA: TGTGCCAGCTCACCCTTTCGGGACGGAACGAGGGAGCAGTACTTC; CDR3: CASSPFRDGTREQYF
V: TRBV11-2; J: TRBJ2-7; D: NA; size: NA; DNA: TGTGCCAGCAGCTTAGGACTAGCCTACGAGCAGTACTTC; CDR3: CASSLGLAYEQYF
V: TRBV20-1; J: TRBJ2-2; D: NA; size: many; DNA: TGCAGTGCTAGAGCTCCGGGCAGCCTGAACACCGGGGAGCTGTTTTTT; CDR3: CSARAPGSLNTGELFF
V: TRBV20-1; J: TRBJ2-3; D: NA; size: many; DNA: TGCAGTGCTAGAGGGGCGGGGCTCACAGATACGCAGTATTTT; CDR3: CSARGAGLTDTQYF
V: TRBV29-1; J: TRBJ2-1; D: NA; size: many; DNA: TGCAGCGTTCCTACCCAAGGGAATGAGCAGTTCTTC; CDR3: CSVPTQGNEQFF
V: TRBV2; J: TRBJ1-6; D: NA; size: many; DNA: TGTGCCAGCAATCCGACAGGATATAATTCACCCCTCCACTTT; CDR3: CASNPTGYNSPLHF
V: TRBV27; J: TRBJ1-2; D: NA; size: many; DNA: TGTGCCAGCAGTTTAAGGCAGGGTTCCTTGCATGGCTACACCTTC; CDR3: CASSLRQGSLHGYTF
V: TRBV18; J: TRBJ2-5; D: NA; size: many; DNA: TGTGCCAGCTCCGCGCAGTTTCAGCCCGGGACCCAGTACTTC; CDR3: CASSAQFQPGTQYF
V: TRBV4-1; J: TRBJ2-7; D: TRBD1; size: many; DNA: TGCGCCAGCAGCCATCGGACAGGTTCCTACGAGCAGTACTTC; CDR3: CASSHRTGSYEQYF
V: TRBV6-5; J: TRBJ2-7; D: NA; size: many; DNA: TGTGCCAGCAGTTACTCGGAAGGGGTTTACGAGCAGTACTTC; CDR3: CASSYSEGVYEQYF
V: TRBV7-6; J: TRBJ1-5; D: NA; size: many; DNA: TGTGCCAGCAGCTTGGGCCGCAATCAGCCCCAGCATTTT; CDR3: CASSLGRNQPQHF
V: TRBV20-1; J: TRBJ1-2; D: NA; size: many; DNA: TGCAGTGCTAGACAGGACGGAATTAACTATGGCTACACCTTC; CDR3: CSARQDGINYGYTF